This passage covers 28 T cell receptor beta chains from one sample sequenced in a study of cytomegalovirus exposure and HLA in healthy donors. It was with 60 Vbeta and 13 Jbeta primers that the PCR ran. Measured with immunoSEQ multiplex PCR; TCRdb has only the in-frame clones, and not every one. This table has 100,000 to 150,000 clones, more than 65% appearing once. Specimen: PBMCs. The origin of the receptors is a man aged 18-30 years in good health and CMV-seronegative.

J is TRBJ2-1 and V is TRBV11-3; 9 bases fit TRBD1. CDR1 SGHNT and CDR2 YENEEA come from the germline V gene. The CDR3 spans 13 residues. The V segment lost 6 bases and the J segment 6 bases; nucleotides outside the gene matches: 3. The CDR3 nucleotides are TGTGCCAGCAGAGGGGGACAGGGCAATGAGCAGTTCTTC. Protein product: CASRGGQGNEQFF.

The chain carries TRBV9 and TRBJ1-1; 9 bases fit TRBD1. The length of the CDR3 is 15 residues. In germline, CDR1 is SGDLS, CDR2 YYNGEE. The J segment lost 5 bases and the V segment lost 2 bases, leaving 7 bases of the junction unmatched. The CDR3 spells CASSVTGGLGTEAFF. The CDR3 nucleotides read TGTGCCAGCAGCGTCACAGGGGGCTTGGGGACTGAAGCTTTCTTT.

The rearrangement joins TRBV6-1 to TRBJ1-2; D unresolved. Germline values: CDR1 MNHNS, CDR2 SASEGT. The CDR3 runs to 13 residues. Trimming left V 0 bases short and J 3 bases short, with 5 bases between. The CDR3 sequence: CASSEAPDYGYTF. The CDR3 nucleotides are TGTGCCAGCAGTGAAGCGCCGGACTATGGCTACACCTTC.

The chain joins TRBV16 to TRBJ2-1; 9 bases fit TRBD1. V gave up 0 bases and J gave up 9 bases; unmatched junction bases: 6. This CDR3 comprises 15 residues. The germline CDR1 and CDR2 sequences are KGHSY and FQNENV. The CDR3 DNA is TGTGCCAGCAGCCAATCGGGGACAGGGAACCGTGAGCAGTTCTTC. It translates to CASSQSGTGNREQFF.

The chain has TRBV5-1 and TRBJ2-3; 7 nucleotides align to TRBD2. The CDR3 loop spans 14 amino acids. The germline gives CDR1 SGHRS, CDR2 YFSETQ. J lost 2 bases, V lost 5 bases, and 5 bases had no gene match. The CDR3 spells CASSPTSSTDTQYF. The CDR3 DNA reads as TGCGCCAGCAGTCCGACTAGCTCCACAGATACGCAGTATTTT.

V and J are TRBV7-3 and TRBJ1-1; no reliable D call. CDR3 length: 14 residues. Per germline, CDR1 SGHTA and CDR2 FQGTGA. Deletions cut 2 bases from V and 2 bases from J, with 9 bases between. CDR3 in DNA: TGTGCCAGCAGCTTAGCGGGGTACAACACTGAAGCTTTCTTT. Amino acid sequence: CASSLAGYNTEAFF.

On this clone: A read error may produce the germline difference seen at one junction end. The chain uses TRBV7-9 and TRBJ1-6; D is perhaps TRBD1 (5 bases). The CDR3 has 15 residues. Germline lookup yields CDR1 SEHNR and CDR2 FQNEAQ (reference sequence). In nucleotides, the CDR3 is TGTTCCAGCCAAGCCACCCAGGGAAGTAATTCACCCCTCCACTTT. Its protein product is CSSQATQGSNSPLHF.

Concerning this clone: Additional DNA sequences in this sample encode the identical CDR3. The rearrangement uses TRBV4-3 and TRBJ2-7, with D perhaps matching TRBD1 (6 bases). The CDR3 is 14 residues long. Germline CDR1 reads LGHNA; CDR2 reads YSLEER. Deletions cut 0 bases from V and 2 bases from J, with 8 bases between. This chain's CDR3 is CASSQETGTYEQYF. In DNA, the CDR3 is TGCGCCAGCAGCCAAGAAACAGGGACCTACGAGCAGTACTTC.

The rearrangement joins TRBV7-3 to TRBJ1-5; 12 positions match TRBD1. The germline V gene encodes CDR1 SGHTA and CDR2 FQGTGA. The CDR3 runs 16 residues. V lost 5 bases, J lost 7 bases, and 9 bases stayed unmatched. The CDR3 DNA reads as TGTGCCAGCAGCCCGGGTAGGGACAGGGGGCACCAGCCCCAGCATTTT. Encoded protein: CASSPGRDRGHQPQHF.

The chain is built from TRBV4-1 and TRBJ2-1, with 10 bases identical to TRBD1. J lost 5 bases, V lost 3 bases, and 4 bases had no gene match. The CDR3 consists of 15 residues. The germline V gene has CDR1 MGHRA and CDR2 YSYEKL. CDR3 bases: TGCGCCAGCAGCCAGGGGACAGGGGTGGACAATGAGCAGTTCTTC. It translates to CASSQGTGVDNEQFF.

Comment on this clone: This sample also contains other DNA sequences that code for the same CDR3. DNA of the CDR3: TGTGCCAGCAGCTTGGGACTAGCGGGGGTCACAGATACGCAGTATTTT. This encodes CASSLGLAGVTDTQYF. The chain is built from TRBV7-3 and TRBJ2-3; 14 bases match TRBD2. V lost 3 bases to trimming and J lost 2 bases; unmatched junction nucleotides: 1. This CDR3 comprises 16 residues. CDR1 and CDR2 from the germline V gene are SGHTA and FQGTGA.

The CDR3 nucleotides are TGTGCCAGCAGCTGGTCCCGGGGGGCCGGGTACGAGCAGTACTTC. Translated: CASSWSRGAGYEQYF. The rearrangement uses TRBV13 and TRBJ2-5; a weak D match, TRBD2 (7 bases). TRBJ2-7 matches the DNA end more closely, so the J call is doubtful. Looked up from germline, CDR1 is PRHDT and CDR2 is FYEKMQ (reference sequence). The CDR3 spans 15 residues.

As for this clone: The sample has other DNA sequences that encode this CDR3 too. The rearrangement joins TRBV29-1 to TRBJ2-1, with TRBD2 as a possible D gene (5 bases). Trimming removed 4 bases at V and 3 bases at J, with 7 bases between. This CDR3 spans 12 amino acids. Germline assignment: CDR1 SQVTM and CDR2 ANQGSEA. CDR3 sequence (DNA): TGCAGCGTTGTGAGGGACTACAATGAGCAGTTCTTC. Its translation: CSVVRDYNEQFF.

The V gene is TRBV6-1, the J gene TRBJ2-7, with TRBD1 matching 9 bases. Trimming at V came to 6 bases and at J to 0 bases, leaving 3 bases not matched to a gene. CDR1 and CDR2 (germline): MNHNS, SASEGT. The CDR3 runs 14 residues. The chain's CDR3 is CASRDRGPSYEQYF. The CDR3 coding sequence is TGTGCCAGCAGGGACAGGGGACCCTCCTACGAGCAGTACTTC.

This chain joins TRBV7-9 and TRBJ1-4, with D possibly TRBD1 on 5 matching bases. From germline, CDR1 is SEHNR and CDR2 FQNEAQ (reference sequence). V gave up 2 bases and J gave up 6 bases, with 10 bases separating them. This CDR3 has 14 amino acids. CDR3 loop: CASSLRGLDEKLFF. The CDR3 DNA sequence: TGTGCCAGCAGCTTACGGGGGTTGGATGAAAAACTGTTTTTT.

The genes are TRBV6-6 and TRBJ1-2; 7 nucleotides agree with TRBD1. This CDR3 has 15 residues. V gave up 2 bases and J gave up 1 base; unmatched junction bases: 4. Germline V gene lookup returns CDR1 MNHNY and CDR2 SVGAGI (reference sequence). CDR3 sequence (DNA): TGTGCCAGCAGTTACGGGCAGGGGGTTAACTATGGCTACACCTTC. Encoded protein: CASSYGQGVNYGYTF.

A single count supports this clone. The chain uses TRBV13 and TRBJ1-1, with TRBD1 as a possible D gene (6 bases). Germline CDR1 reads PRHDT; CDR2 reads FYEKMQ (reference sequence). Trimming shortened V by 5 bases and J by 0 bases, and 19 bases separated the two germline ends. The CDR3 is 17 residues long. CDR3 DNA: TGTGCCAGCAGCCGCTTTGGACAGCGAGGAGTGAACACTGAAGCTTTCTTT. This encodes CASSRFGQRGVNTEAFF.

The chain links TRBV6-5 to TRBJ2-1, with D possibly TRBD1 on 5 matching bases. Germline CDR1 reads MNHEY; CDR2 reads SVGAGI. The CDR3 is 15 amino acids. Between the trimmed V and J ends, which lost 4 bases and 3 bases, there was a span of 13 bases. CDR3 sequence: CASSSGWTLYNEQFF. CDR3 sequence (DNA): TGTGCCAGCAGTTCCGGTTGGACACTCTACAATGAGCAGTTCTTC.

The V and J genes are TRBV2 and TRBJ2-2; D gene unclear. Germline lookup yields CDR1 SNHLY and CDR2 FYNNEI. The CDR3 is 13 residues long. V was trimmed by 7 bases and J by 2 bases, leaving 8 bases between them. This CDR3 reads CASKSRNTGELFF. Written as DNA, the CDR3 is TGTGCCAGCAAATCCAGAAACACCGGGGAGCTGTTTTTT.

This chain joins TRBV28 and TRBJ1-5, with 7 bases identical to TRBD1. V shed 1 base, J shed 2 bases, and the junction held 8 bases outside the gene matches. Germline CDR1 MDHEN, CDR2 SYDVKM. The CDR3 length is 17 residues. CDR3 in DNA: TGTGCCAGCAGTTTATTGAGGACAGGTTATGGCAATCAGCCCCAGCATTTT. As protein: CASSLLRTGYGNQPQHF.

The chain employs TRBV19 and TRBJ2-7, with D unclear. This CDR3 region has 14 residues. Germline CDR1 and CDR2: LNHDA and SQIVND (reference sequence). V lost 1 base and J 2 bases, leaving 9 bases between the germline ends. This CDR3 reads CASSIGTGAYEQYF. CDR3 DNA: TGTGCCAGTAGTATAGGAACTGGAGCCTACGAGCAGTACTTC.

This chain joins TRBV5-8 and TRBJ2-3, with D possibly matching TRBD1 (6 bases). The CDR3 loop spans 15 amino acids. V was cut by 4 bases and J by 1 base, with 13 bases left in between. In germline, CDR1 is SGHTS, CDR2 YDEGEE. CDR3 in DNA: TGTGCCAGCAGCACTTTGGGGGCGGGCACAGATACGCAGTATTTT. Translated: CASSTLGAGTDTQYF.

As regards this clone: A junction boundary mismatches the germline segment, possibly from a read error. V and J are TRBV7-9 and TRBJ2-7, with 9 bases identical to TRBD1. Germline loops: CDR1 SEHNR, CDR2 FQNEAQ (reference sequence). The CDR3 spans 17 residues. CDR3 sequence reads: CSSSSMRSGTGIYEQYF. CDR3 sequence (DNA): TGTTCCAGCAGTTCAATGAGGTCCGGGACAGGGATCTACGAGCAGTACTTC.

In its sample, this clone was seen once. V gene TRBV6-6 combines with J gene TRBJ1-6, with a tentative D call TRBD1 (5 bases). Germline CDR1 and CDR2: MNHNY and SVGAGI (reference sequence). The length of the CDR3 is 14 residues. V was clipped by 3 bases and J by 8 bases, with 11 bases between them. The CDR3, as DNA: TGTGCCAGCAGTTATGAGGGGAGGGATTCACCCCTCCACTTT. It encodes CASSYEGRDSPLHF.

The gene calls are TRBV7-8 and TRBJ2-5, with 9 bases that match TRBD2. V lost 4 bases and J lost 5; bases outside the gene matches: 5. Germline V gives CDR1 SGHVS, CDR2 FQNEAQ. The CDR3 has 14 amino acids. CDR3 nucleotide sequence: TGTGCCAGCAGCTCTGCGGGGGGGGCTGAGACCCAGTACTTC. It is translated as CASSSAGGAETQYF.

The chain combines TRBV6-6 with TRBJ2-3; D might be TRBD1 (6 bases). CDR3 size: 15 residues. V was trimmed by 8 bases and J by 3 bases, leaving 18 bases between them. In germline, CDR1 is MNHNY, CDR2 SVGAGI (reference sequence). CDR3 loop: CASSAQGKTTDTQYF. Here the CDR3 DNA reads TGTGCCAGCTCGGCGCAGGGGAAGACGACAGATACGCAGTATTTT.

The chain is built from TRBV10-2 and TRBJ1-4; no firm D call. This CDR3 has 12 residues. Trimming took off 4 bases at V and 5 bases at J, with 5 bases between the two ends. Germline V gene sequence: CDR1 WSHSY, CDR2 SAAADI. CDR3 protein: CASSVGNEKLFF. For the CDR3, the DNA is TGCGCCAGCAGTGTCGGGAATGAAAAACTGTTTTTT.

The chain is built from TRBV9 and TRBJ2-2; 9 bases line up with TRBD1. Trimming cost V 1 base and J 4 bases; bases outside gene matches: 5. The CDR3 is 16 amino acids. Per the germline V gene, CDR1 is SGDLS and CDR2 is YYNGEE. The CDR3 reads CASSVWTGAGTGELFF. In DNA form, the CDR3 reads TGTGCCAGCAGCGTATGGACAGGGGCCGGCACCGGGGAGCTGTTTTTT.